The source of this TCR beta chain is a study of cytomegalovirus exposure and HLA in healthy donors. Turning to the study itself: Among the roughly 400 genotyped donors, 70% to 90% were placed in the Caucasian-associated ancestry cluster. Study-wide findings and caveats: TCR beta sequences reportedly predicted most subjects' HLA-A and HLA-B alleles accurately. Cytomegalovirus association was listed for 164 TCR beta chains. In a later analysis, V- and J-gene trimming of beta chains associated with a DCLRE1C missense variant, replicated independently.

Unmatched junction bases numbered 7, after V lost 4 bases and J lost 4 bases. Germline assignment: CDR1 SNHLY and CDR2 FYNNEI. CDR3 size: 15 residues. In the case of this clone: The antigen is unknown.

The PCR ran on 60 Vbeta and 13 Jbeta primers. The table came from immunoSEQ multiplex PCR; TCRdb's copy has only in-frame clones and leaves some out. This sample carries 150,000 to 200,000 clones, around 79% of them seen once, and the ten largest clones take around 3.3%. The TCR comes from a woman aged 40 to 50 in good health and CMV-seronegative. The chain combines TRBV2 with TRBJ2-5; the match to TRBD2 covers 9 bases. The source material was PBMCs. This CDR3 reads CASSGAGGPVETQYF. The CDR3 DNA reads TGTGCCAGCAGTGGGGCGGGGGGGCCGGTAGAGACCCAGTACTTC. Supplemented by reference TRBV2 and TRBJ2-5, the full variable domain reads EPEVTQTPSHQVTQMGQEVILRCVPISNHLYFYWYRQILGQKVEFLVSFYNNEISEKSEIFDDQFSVERPDGSNFTLKIRSTKLEDSAMYFCASSGAGGPVETQYFGPGTRLLVL.